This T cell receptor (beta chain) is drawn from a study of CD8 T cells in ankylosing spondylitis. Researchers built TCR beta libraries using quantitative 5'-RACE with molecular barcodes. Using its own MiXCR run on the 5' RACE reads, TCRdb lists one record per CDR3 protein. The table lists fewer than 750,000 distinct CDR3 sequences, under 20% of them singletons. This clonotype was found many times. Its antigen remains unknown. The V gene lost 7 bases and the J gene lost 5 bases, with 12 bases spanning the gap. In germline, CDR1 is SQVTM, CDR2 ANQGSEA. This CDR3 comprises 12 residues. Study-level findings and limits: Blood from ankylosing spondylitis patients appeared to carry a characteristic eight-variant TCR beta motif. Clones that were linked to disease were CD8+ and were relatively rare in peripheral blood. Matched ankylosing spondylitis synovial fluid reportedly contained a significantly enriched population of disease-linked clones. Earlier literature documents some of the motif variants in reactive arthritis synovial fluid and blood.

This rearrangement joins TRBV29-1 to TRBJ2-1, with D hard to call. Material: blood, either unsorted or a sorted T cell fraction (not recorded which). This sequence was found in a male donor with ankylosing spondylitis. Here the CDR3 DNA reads TGCAGCGGGACCCGCGGTAACAATGAGCAGTTCTTC. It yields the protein CSGTRGNNEQFF.